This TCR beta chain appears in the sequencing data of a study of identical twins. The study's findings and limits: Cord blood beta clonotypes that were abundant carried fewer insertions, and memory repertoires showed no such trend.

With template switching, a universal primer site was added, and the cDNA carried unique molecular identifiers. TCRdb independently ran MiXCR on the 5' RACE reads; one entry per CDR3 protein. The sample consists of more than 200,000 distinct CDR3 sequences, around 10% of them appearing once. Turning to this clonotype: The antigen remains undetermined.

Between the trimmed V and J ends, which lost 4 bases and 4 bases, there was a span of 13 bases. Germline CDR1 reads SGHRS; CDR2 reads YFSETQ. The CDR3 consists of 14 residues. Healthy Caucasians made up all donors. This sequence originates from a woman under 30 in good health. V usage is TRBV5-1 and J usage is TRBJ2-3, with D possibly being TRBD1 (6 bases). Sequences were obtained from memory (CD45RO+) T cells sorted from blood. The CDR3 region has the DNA TGCGCCAGCAGCCCTCAGGGGTGGGCAGATACGCAGTATTTT. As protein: CASSPQGWADTQYF.